This T cell receptor beta chain originates from a study of CD8 T cells in ankylosing spondylitis. Study-wide points: Peripheral blood samples showed relatively rare disease-linked clones, and these clones were CD8+. Apparently characteristic of ankylosing spondylitis blood was a TCR beta motif (about 8 highly homologous variants). Disease-linked clones reportedly showed significant enrichment in matched ankylosing spondylitis synovial fluid.

The CDR3 runs to 13 residues. V was pared by 5 bases and J by 4 bases, with 11 bases between. Construction of TCR beta libraries was performed using quantitative 5'-RACE with molecular barcodes. TCRdb itself ran the 5' RACE reads through MiXCR, one entry per CDR3 protein. The repertoire holds around 480,000 distinct CDR3 sequences, with approximately 17% as singletons. The sample holds many counts of this clonotype. What it binds is not known. The genes are TRBV12-3 or TRBV12-4 and TRBJ2-5; D is possibly TRBD1 or TRBD2 (5 bases each). This TCR was sampled from a male donor with ankylosing spondylitis. The sample taken for sequencing was blood, either unsorted or a sorted T cell fraction (not recorded which). In nucleotides, the CDR3 is TGTGCCAGCAGTAGGGACCGTCTAGAGACCCAGTACTTC. It codes for CASSRDRLETQYF.